This TCR beta chain was sequenced during a study of early T cells in non-severe SARS-CoV-2 infection. TCRdb ran MiXCR on the 5' RACE reads and lists one entry per CDR3 protein. Counted here are about 110,000 distinct CDR3 sequences, approximately 12% occurring once; the ten biggest clones make up roughly 7.1%. CDR1 LNHDA and CDR2 SQIVND come from the germline V gene (reference sequence). There are 13 residues in the CDR3. Trimming took 7 bases from V and 1 from J, leaving 7 bases between them. Sequences were obtained from whole blood. The TCR comes from an adult who was a healthcare worker with PCR-confirmed SARS-CoV-2 infection or an uninfected control (not recorded which). The J gene is TRBJ2-2, the V gene TRBV19; D is uncertain. CDR3 residues: CASIRKNTGELFF. The CDR3 nucleotides are TGTGCCAGTATCCGGAAGAACACCGGGGAGCTGTTTTTT. Drawing the rest from reference TRBV19 and TRBJ2-2, the complete variable domain is DGGITQSPKYLFRKEGQNVTLSCEQNLNHDAMYWYRQDPGQGLRLIYYSQIVNDFQKGDIAEGYSVSREKKESFPLTVTSAQKNPTAFYLCASIRKNTGELFFGEGSRLTVL.